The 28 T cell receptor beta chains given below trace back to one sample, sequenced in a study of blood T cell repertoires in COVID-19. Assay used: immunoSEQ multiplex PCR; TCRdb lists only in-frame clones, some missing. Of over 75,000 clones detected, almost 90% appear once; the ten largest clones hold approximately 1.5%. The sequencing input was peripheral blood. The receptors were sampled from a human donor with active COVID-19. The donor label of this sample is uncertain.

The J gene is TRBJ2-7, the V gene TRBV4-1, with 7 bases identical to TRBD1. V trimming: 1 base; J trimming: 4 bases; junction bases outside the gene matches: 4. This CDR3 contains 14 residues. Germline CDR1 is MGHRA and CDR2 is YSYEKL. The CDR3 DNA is TGCGCCAGCAGCCAAGTCCAGGGACAGTACGAGCAGTACTTC. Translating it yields CASSQVQGQYEQYF.

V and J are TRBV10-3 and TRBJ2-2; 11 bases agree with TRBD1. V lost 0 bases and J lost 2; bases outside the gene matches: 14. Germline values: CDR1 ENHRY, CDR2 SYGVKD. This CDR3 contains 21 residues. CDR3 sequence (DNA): TGTGCCATCAGTGAGTCTCGGGACAGGGGGAATCGCGCCCTTAACACCGGGGAGCTGTTTTTT. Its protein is CAISESRDRGNRALNTGELFF.

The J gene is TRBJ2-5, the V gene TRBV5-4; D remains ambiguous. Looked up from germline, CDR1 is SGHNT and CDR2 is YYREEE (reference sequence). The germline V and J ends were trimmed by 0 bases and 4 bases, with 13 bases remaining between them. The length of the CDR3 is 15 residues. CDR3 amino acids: CASSLVPQPRETQYF. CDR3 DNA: TGTGCCAGCAGCTTGGTCCCCCAACCGCGAGAGACCCAGTACTTC.

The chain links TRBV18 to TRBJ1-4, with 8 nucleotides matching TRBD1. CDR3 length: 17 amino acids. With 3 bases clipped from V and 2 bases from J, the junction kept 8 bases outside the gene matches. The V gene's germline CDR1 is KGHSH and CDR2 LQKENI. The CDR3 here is CASSPLNRQGTNEKLFF. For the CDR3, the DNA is TGTGCCAGCTCACCTTTAAACAGACAGGGGACTAATGAAAAACTGTTTTTT.

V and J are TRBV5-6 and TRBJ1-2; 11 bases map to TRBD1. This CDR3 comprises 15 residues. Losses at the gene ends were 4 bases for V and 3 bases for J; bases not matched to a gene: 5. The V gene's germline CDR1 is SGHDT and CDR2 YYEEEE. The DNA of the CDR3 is TGTGCCAGCAGCGTCGGACAGGGGGCAGACTATGGCTACACCTTC. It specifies CASSVGQGADYGYTF.

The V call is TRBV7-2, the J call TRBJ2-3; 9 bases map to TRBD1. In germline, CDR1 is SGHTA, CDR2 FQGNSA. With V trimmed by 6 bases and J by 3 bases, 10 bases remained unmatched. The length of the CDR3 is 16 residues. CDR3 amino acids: CASRMPRQGETDTQYF. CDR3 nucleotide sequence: TGTGCCAGCAGGATGCCTCGACAGGGGGAAACAGATACGCAGTATTTT.

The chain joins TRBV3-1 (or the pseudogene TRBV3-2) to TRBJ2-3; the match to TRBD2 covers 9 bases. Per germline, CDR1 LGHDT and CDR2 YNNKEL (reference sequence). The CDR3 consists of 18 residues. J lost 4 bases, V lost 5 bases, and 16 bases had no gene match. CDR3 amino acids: CASSGGAGGQLGSDTQYF. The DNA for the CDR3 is TGTGCCAGCAGCGGAGGAGCGGGGGGCCAATTGGGGTCAGATACGCAGTATTTT.

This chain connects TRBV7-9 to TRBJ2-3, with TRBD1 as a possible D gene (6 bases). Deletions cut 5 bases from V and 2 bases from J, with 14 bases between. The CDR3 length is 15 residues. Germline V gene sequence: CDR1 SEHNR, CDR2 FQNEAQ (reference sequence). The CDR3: CASSPPRGTTDTQYF. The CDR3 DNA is TGTGCCAGCAGCCCTCCAAGGGGGACCACAGATACGCAGTATTTT.

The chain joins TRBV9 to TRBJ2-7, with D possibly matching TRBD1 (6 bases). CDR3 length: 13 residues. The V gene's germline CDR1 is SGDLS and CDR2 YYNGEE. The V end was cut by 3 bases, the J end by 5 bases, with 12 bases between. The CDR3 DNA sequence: TGTGCCAGCAGCGGACAGGTTTTCGACGAGCAGTACTTC. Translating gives CASSGQVFDEQYF.

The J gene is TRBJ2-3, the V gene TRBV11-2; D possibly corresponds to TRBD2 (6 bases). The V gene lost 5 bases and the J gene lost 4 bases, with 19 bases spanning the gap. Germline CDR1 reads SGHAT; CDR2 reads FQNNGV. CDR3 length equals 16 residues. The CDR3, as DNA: TGTGCCAGCAGCAGGAGGCGGGACGCCGGGGCAGATACGCAGTATTTT. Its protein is CASSRRRDAGADTQYF.

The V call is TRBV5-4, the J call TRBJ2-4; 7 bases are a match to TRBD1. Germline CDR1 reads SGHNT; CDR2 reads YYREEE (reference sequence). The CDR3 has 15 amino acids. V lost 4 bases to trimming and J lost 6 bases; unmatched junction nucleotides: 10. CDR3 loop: CASSTPTGTANIQYF. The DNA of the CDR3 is TGTGCCAGCAGCACACCCACCGGGACAGCAAACATTCAGTACTTC.

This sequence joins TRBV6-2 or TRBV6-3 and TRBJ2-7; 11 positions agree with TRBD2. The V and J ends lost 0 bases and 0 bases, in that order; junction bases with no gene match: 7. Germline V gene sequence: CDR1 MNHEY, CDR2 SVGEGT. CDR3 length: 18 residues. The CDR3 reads CASSYSSSGGNISYEQYF. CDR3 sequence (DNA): TGTGCCAGCAGTTACTCGTCTAGCGGGGGGAACATCTCCTACGAGCAGTACTTC.

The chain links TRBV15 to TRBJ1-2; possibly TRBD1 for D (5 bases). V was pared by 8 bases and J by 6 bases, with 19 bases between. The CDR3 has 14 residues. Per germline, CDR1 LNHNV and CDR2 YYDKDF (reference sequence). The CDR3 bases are TGTGCCACCGGAGTAAGGGGACTGTATCATGGCTACACCTTC. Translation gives CATGVRGLYHGYTF.

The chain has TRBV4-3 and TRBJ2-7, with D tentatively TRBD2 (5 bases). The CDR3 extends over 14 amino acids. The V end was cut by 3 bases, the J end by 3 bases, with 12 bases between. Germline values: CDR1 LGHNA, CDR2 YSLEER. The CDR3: CASSQFIGIYEQYF. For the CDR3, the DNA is TGCGCCAGCAGCCAGTTTATCGGGATCTACGAGCAGTACTTC.

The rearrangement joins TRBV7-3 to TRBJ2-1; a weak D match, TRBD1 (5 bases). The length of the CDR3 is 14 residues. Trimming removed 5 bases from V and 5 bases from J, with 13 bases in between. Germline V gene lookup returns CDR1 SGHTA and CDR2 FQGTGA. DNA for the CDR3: TGTGCCAGCAGCGAAATAGGGGCAGACAATGAGCAGTTCTTC. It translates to CASSEIGADNEQFF. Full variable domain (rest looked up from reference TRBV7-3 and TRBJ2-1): GAGVSQTPSNKVTEKGKYVELRCDPISGHTALYWYRQSLGQGPEFLIYFQGTGAADDSGLPNDRFFAVRPEGSVSTLKIQRTERGDSAVYLCASSEIGADNEQFFGPGTRLTVL.

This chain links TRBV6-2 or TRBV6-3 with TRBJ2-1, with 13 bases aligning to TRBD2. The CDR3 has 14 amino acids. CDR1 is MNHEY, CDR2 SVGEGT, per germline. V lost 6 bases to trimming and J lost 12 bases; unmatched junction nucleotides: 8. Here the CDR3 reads CASSVQLAGGRQFF. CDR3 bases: TGTGCCAGCAGCGTCCAACTAGCGGGGGGGCGGCAGTTCTTC.

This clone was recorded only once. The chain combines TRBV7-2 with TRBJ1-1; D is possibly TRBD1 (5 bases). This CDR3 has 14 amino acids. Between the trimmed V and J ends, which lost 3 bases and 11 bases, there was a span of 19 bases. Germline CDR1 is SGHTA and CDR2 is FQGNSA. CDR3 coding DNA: TGTGCCAGCAGCTTGCGGCGGGGGTTCTCGTGGGCTTTCTTT. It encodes CASSLRRGFSWAFF.

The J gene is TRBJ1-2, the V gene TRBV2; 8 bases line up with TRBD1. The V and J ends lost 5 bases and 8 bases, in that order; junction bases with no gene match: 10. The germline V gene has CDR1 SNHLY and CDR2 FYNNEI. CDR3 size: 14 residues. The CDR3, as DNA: TGTGCCAGCAGTCCGCTCCAGGGGGCGAACGGCTACACCTTC. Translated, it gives CASSPLQGANGYTF.

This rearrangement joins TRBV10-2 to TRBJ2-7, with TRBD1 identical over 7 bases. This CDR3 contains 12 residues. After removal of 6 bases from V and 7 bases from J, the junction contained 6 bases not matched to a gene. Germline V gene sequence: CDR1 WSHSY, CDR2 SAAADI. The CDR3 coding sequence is TGCGCCAGCAGCGACAGGGTGGGAGAGCAGTACTTC. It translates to CASSDRVGEQYF.

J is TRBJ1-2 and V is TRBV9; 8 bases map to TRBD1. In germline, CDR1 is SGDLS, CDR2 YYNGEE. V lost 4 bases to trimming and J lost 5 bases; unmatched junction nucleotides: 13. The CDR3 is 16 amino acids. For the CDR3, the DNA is TGTGCCAGCAGCCCCTCCGTTGGACAGGGAGTTTATGGCTACACCTTC. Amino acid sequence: CASSPSVGQGVYGYTF.

The CDR3 reads CASSHAGQGGYYGYTF. The CDR3 DNA follows: TGCGCCAGCAGCCATGCTGGACAGGGGGGCTACTATGGCTACACCTTC. The chain employs TRBV4-1 and TRBJ1-2; 10 bases are a match to TRBD1. Germline V gives CDR1 MGHRA, CDR2 YSYEKL. The V and J ends lost 3 bases and 3 bases, in that order; junction bases with no gene match: 7. This CDR3 is 16 amino acids long.

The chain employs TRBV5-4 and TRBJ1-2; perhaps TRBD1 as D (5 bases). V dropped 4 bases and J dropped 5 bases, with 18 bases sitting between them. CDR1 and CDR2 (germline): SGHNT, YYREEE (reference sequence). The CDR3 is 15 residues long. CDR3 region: CASSRAAGESYGYTF. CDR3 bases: TGTGCCAGCAGCCGAGCAGCGGGGGAGTCATATGGCTACACCTTC. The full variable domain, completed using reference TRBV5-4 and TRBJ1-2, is ETGVTQSPTHLIKTRGQQVTLRCSSQSGHNTVSWYQQALGQGPQFIFQYYREEENGRGNFPPRFSGLQFPNYSSELNVNALELDDSALYLCASSRAAGESYGYTFGSGTRLTVV.

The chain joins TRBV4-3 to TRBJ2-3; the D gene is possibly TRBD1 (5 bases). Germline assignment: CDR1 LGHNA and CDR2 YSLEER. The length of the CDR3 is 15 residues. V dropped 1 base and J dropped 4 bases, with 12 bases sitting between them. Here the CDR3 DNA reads TGCGCCAGCAGCCAAGTAGGGGCTTTGGCAGATACGCAGTATTTT. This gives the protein CASSQVGALADTQYF.

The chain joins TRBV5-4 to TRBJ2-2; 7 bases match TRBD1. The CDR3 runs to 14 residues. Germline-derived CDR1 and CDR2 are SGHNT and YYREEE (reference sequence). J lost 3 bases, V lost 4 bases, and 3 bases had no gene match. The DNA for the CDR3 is TGTGCCAGCAGCGCTGACAGGGACACCGGGGAGCTGTTTTTT. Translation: CASSADRDTGELFF.

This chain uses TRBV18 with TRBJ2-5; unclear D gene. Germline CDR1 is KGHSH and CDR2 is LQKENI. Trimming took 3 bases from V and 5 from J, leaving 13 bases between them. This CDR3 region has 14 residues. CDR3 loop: CASSPKTPQETQYF. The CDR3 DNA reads TGTGCCAGCTCACCTAAGACACCACAGGAGACCCAGTACTTC.

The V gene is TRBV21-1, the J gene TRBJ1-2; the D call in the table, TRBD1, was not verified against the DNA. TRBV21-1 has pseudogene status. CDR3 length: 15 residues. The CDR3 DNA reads TGTGCCAGCAGCAAAGGACAGGGATGGGCTTATGGCTACACCTTC. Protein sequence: CASSKGQGWAYGYTF.

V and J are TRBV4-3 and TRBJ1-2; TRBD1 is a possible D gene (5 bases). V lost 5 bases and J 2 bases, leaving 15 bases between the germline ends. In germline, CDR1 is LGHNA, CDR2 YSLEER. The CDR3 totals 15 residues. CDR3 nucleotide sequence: TGCGCCAGCAGCGTCGAGGAGGGGTTGAACTATGGCTACACCTTC. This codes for CASSVEEGLNYGYTF.

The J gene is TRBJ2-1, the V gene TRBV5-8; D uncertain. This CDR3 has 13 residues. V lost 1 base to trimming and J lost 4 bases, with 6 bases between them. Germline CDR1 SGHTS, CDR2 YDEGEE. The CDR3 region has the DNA TGTGCCAGCAGCTTGACAGTTTACAATGAGCAGTTCTTC. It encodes CASSLTVYNEQFF.